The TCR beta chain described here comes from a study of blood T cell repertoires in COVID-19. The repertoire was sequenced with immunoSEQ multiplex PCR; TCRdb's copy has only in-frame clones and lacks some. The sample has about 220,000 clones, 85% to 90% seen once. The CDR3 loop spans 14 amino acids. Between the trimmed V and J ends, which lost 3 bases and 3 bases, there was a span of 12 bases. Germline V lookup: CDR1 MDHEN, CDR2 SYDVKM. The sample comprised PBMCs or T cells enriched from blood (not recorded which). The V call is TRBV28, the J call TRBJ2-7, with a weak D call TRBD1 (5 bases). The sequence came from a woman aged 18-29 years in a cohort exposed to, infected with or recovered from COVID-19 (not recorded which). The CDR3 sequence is CASSLDGQGYEQYF. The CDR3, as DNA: TGTGCCAGCAGTTTGGACGGACAAGGCTACGAGCAGTACTTC.